This is a list of T cell receptor beta chains from one sample in a study of T-cell reconstitution after alpha-beta-depleted transplantation in children. TCRdb redid the calling of the PCR reads with MiXCR, one entry per CDR3 protein. The profile shows roughly 50,000 distinct CDR3 sequences, 35% to 55% of them singletons. Specimen: PBMCs, mostly from graft donor cells, collected 360 days after TCRalphabeta/CD19-depleted stem cell transplant. The receptor set was obtained from a male patient between 10 and 17 years old who had a stem cell transplant for acute lymphoblastic leukemia, so the T cells may come from the graft donor. The CDR3 runs from the conserved cysteine through the conserved F or W. The order of the fields is clone size, V gene, D gene, J gene, CDR3 protein, CDR3 DNA. D genes are given only for firm matches. Clone size is not always given. Where it is, it says once, few, many or a class for expanded clones.

>NA|TRBV14|TRBD2|TRBJ2-7
CASSPGGGIISYEQYF
TGTGCCAGCAGCCCTGGGGGGGGAATTATCTCCTACGAGCAGTACTTC
>NA|TRBV7-8|NA|TRBJ2-7
CASSSTVYEQYF
TGTGCCAGCAGCTCGACAGTCTACGAGCAGTACTTC
>NA|TRBV7-2|TRBD2|TRBJ2-1
CASSLPTSGFVDEQFF
TGTGCCAGCAGCCTTCCGACTAGCGGGTTCGTCGATGAGCAGTTCTTC
>NA|TRBV5-1|NA|TRBJ1-2
CASSLVGSHSKFGYTF
TGCGCCAGCAGCTTGGTGGGCAGTCATTCGAAGTTTGGCTACACCTTC
>NA|TRBV5-1|NA|TRBJ2-3
CASSQGRPTDTQYF
TGCGCCAGCAGCCAGGGACGACCCACAGATACGCAGTATTTT
>NA|TRBV6-4|NA|TRBJ2-2
CASSESGTGELFF
TGTGCCAGCAGTGAAAGCGGCACCGGGGAGCTGTTTTTT
>NA|TRBV12-3/TRBV12-4|NA|TRBJ2-7
CASSTYSYQTSYEQYF
TGTGCCAGCAGTACCTACAGCTACCAAACCTCCTACGAGCAGTACTTC
>NA|TRBV12-5|TRBD2|TRBJ2-5
CASGRTAGAQETQYF
TGTGCTAGTGGCCGGACAGCGGGGGCGCAAGAGACCCAGTACTTC
>NA|TRBV29-1|TRBD2|TRBJ2-1
CSVVGGSYNEQFF
TGCAGCGTTGTGGGGGGGTCCTACAATGAGCAGTTCTTC
>NA|TRBV29-1|TRBD1|TRBJ2-1
CSVFRQGAHNEQFF
TGCAGCGTCTTTCGACAGGGTGCCCACAATGAGCAGTTCTTC
>few|TRBV29-1|NA|TRBJ2-2
CSADLQEDRRLFF
TGCAGCGCCGACCTCCAAGAGGACAGAAGGCTGTTTTTT
>NA|TRBV28|TRBD2|TRBJ2-1
CASSPPRLAGLQFF
TGTGCCAGCAGTCCCCCCCGACTAGCGGGGTTACAGTTCTTC
>NA|TRBV20-1|TRBD1|TRBJ2-1
CSASLQGAGEQFF
TGCAGTGCTAGTTTACAGGGGGCGGGTGAGCAGTTCTTC
>NA|TRBV14|NA|TRBJ2-7
CASSQLQDSSYEQYF
TGTGCCAGCAGCCAACTTCAGGACAGCTCCTACGAGCAGTACTTC
>NA|TRBV5-1|NA|TRBJ2-7
CASRQAPPYEQYF
TGCGCCAGCAGACAGGCCCCACCTTACGAGCAGTACTTC
>NA|TRBV27|NA|TRBJ1-1
CASSFTREGTEAFF
TGTGCCAGCAGTTTTACCAGGGAGGGCACTGAAGCTTTCTTT
>NA|TRBV5-6|NA|TRBJ2-5
CASSPPGNQETQYF
TGTGCCAGCAGCCCCCCGGGGAACCAAGAGACCCAGTACTTC
>NA|TRBV25-1|NA|TRBJ1-6
CASSVGFATLHF
TGTGCCAGCAGTGTTGGGTTCGCGACCCTCCACTTT
>NA|TRBV3-1|NA|TRBJ1-5
CASSPRGWVNQPQHF
TGTGCCAGCAGCCCAAGGGGGTGGGTCAATCAGCCCCAGCATTTT
>few|TRBV29-1|NA|TRBJ1-2
CSVEDRKGGLYYGYTF
TGCAGCGTTGAAGATCGGAAGGGGGGCCTTTATTATGGCTACACCTTC
>NA|TRBV12-3/TRBV12-4|NA|TRBJ2-1
CASSPGPNNEQFF
TGTGCCAGCAGTCCGGGACCCAACAATGAGCAGTTCTTC
>NA|TRBV11-2|TRBD2|TRBJ2-3
CASSLVGGTSTDTQYF
TGTGCCAGCAGCTTAGTGGGAGGGACTAGCACAGATACGCAGTATTTT
>NA|TRBV6-5|NA|TRBJ1-3
CASSYGKSSGNTIYF
TGTGCCAGCAGTTACGGGAAGAGCTCTGGAAACACCATATATTTT
>NA|TRBV29-1|NA|TRBJ2-3
CSVEDLGAMTSTDTQYF
TGCAGCGTTGAAGATTTGGGAGCTATGACTAGCACAGATACGCAGTATTTT
>NA|TRBV29-1|TRBD2|TRBJ2-5
CSVEVGLAGALMETQYF
TGCAGCGTTGAAGTAGGGCTAGCGGGAGCCTTGATGGAGACCCAGTACTTC
>NA|TRBV5-1|NA|TRBJ2-5
CASSSTGIKQETQYF
TGCGCCAGCAGCTCCACAGGGATCAAGCAAGAGACCCAGTACTTC